Each of the 21 T cell receptor beta chains below was sequenced from the same sample in a study of early T cells in non-severe SARS-CoV-2 infection. In TCRdb, the 5' RACE reads were re-called with MiXCR into one record per CDR3 protein. The table lists roughly 81,000 distinct CDR3 sequences, 9% to 13% of them singletons, with under 3% in the top ten. The sample taken for sequencing was whole blood. The source is an adult who was a healthcare worker with PCR-confirmed SARS-CoV-2 infection or an uninfected control (not recorded which).

This clonotype was picked up many times. The CDR3 bases are TGTGCCAGCAGCTTAGGCAGCGGGAGATGGTCAGATACGCAGTATTTT. Translated: CASSLGSGRWSDTQYF. The chain is built from TRBV7-2 and TRBJ2-3; 8 nucleotides match TRBD2. CDR3 size: 16 residues. From germline, CDR1 is SGHTA and CDR2 FQGNSA. J gave up 4 bases and V 1 base, and 7 bases lay outside the gene matches.

The gene calls are TRBV12-3 or TRBV12-4 and TRBJ2-5, with D unresolved. V gave up 2 bases and J gave up 1 base, with 8 bases separating them. The CDR3 extends over 14 amino acids. The CDR3 sequence: CASSLLRIQETQYF. The DNA for the CDR3 is TGTGCCAGCAGTTTACTTCGGATCCAAGAGACCCAGTACTTC.

V and J are TRBV11-3 and TRBJ2-2; D unclear. Trimming cost V 7 bases and J 4 bases, with 13 bases left between them. CDR3 length: 14 amino acids. CDR1 is SGHNT and CDR2 is YENEEA in the germline V gene. The CDR3 is CASIGTWGTGELFF. In nucleotides, the CDR3 is TGTGCCAGCATCGGTACCTGGGGCACCGGGGAGCTGTTTTTT. Full variable domain (rest looked up from reference TRBV11-3 and TRBJ2-2): EAGVVQSPRYKIIEKKQPVAFWCNPISGHNTLYWYLQNLGQGPELLIRYENEEAVDDSQLPKDRFSAERLKGVDSTLKIQPAELGDSAVYLCASIGTWGTGELFFGEGSRLTVL.

This clonotype showed up many times. V usage is TRBV5-6 and J usage is TRBJ2-2; 14 bases fit TRBD2. Looked up from germline, CDR1 is SGHDT and CDR2 is YYEEEE. J gave up 1 base and V 0 bases, and 5 bases lay outside the gene matches. This CDR3 contains 19 residues. The CDR3 loop reads CASSLGLAGGYRNTGELFF. The CDR3 DNA reads TGTGCCAGCAGCTTGGGACTAGCGGGAGGGTATCGGAACACCGGGGAGCTGTTTTTT.

The chain links TRBV3-1 to TRBJ1-3; 7 bases map to TRBD1. CDR1 is LGHDT, CDR2 YNNKEL, per germline (reference sequence). This CDR3 contains 15 residues. With V trimmed by 4 bases and J by 2 bases, 5 bases remained unmatched. CDR3 sequence (DNA): TGTGCCAGCAGCCGGAATGGACAGGCTGGAAACACCATATATTTT. Encoded protein: CASSRNGQAGNTIYF.

The rearrangement joins TRBV9 to TRBJ1-1, with D perhaps TRBD1 (5 bases). Deletions cut 0 bases from V and 4 bases from J, with 13 bases between. This CDR3 is built from 15 residues. Germline lookup yields CDR1 SGDLS and CDR2 YYNGEE. The CDR3 region has the DNA TGTGCCAGCAGCGTAGCTATTGGGGGTCCCACTGAAGCTTTCTTT. Translation gives CASSVAIGGPTEAFF.

The table lists this clonotype with many counts. CDR3 sequence: CASSPRDRGFYEQYF. Here the CDR3 DNA reads TGTGCCAGCAGCCCCCGGGACAGGGGGTTTTACGAGCAGTACTTC. The rearrangement uses TRBV3-1 and TRBJ2-7; 11 nucleotides line up with TRBD1. The CDR3 has 15 residues. Germline CDR1 reads LGHDT; CDR2 reads YNNKEL (reference sequence). Germline trimming cut 4 bases from V and 4 bases from J; bases unmatched to any gene: 6.

The table lists this clonotype with many counts. The chain carries TRBV11-3 and TRBJ2-3, with D unresolved. CDR1 and CDR2 (germline): SGHNT, YENEEA. Trimming stripped 5 bases from V and 2 bases from J, with 8 bases between. The CDR3 sequence is 13 residues long. As DNA, the CDR3 is TGTGCCAGCAGCATACAAACCACAGATACGCAGTATTTT. This gives the protein CASSIQTTDTQYF.

This chain connects TRBV14 to TRBJ2-1; D is unresolved. The V end was cut by 1 base, the J end by 5 bases, with 12 bases between. The CDR3 has 15 amino acids. Germline V gene data show CDR1 as SGHDN and CDR2 as FVKESK. The CDR3 reads CASSQGSSRNNEQFF. Written as DNA, the CDR3 is TGTGCCAGCAGCCAAGGTAGTAGCCGCAACAATGAGCAGTTCTTC.

This chain connects TRBV29-1 to TRBJ1-1; D is unresolved. Germline CDR1 is SQVTM and CDR2 is ANQGSEA. The length of the CDR3 is 13 residues. V lost 4 bases, J lost 3 bases, and 12 bases lay in between. The CDR3 region is CSVVEHLYTEAFF. CDR3 sequence (DNA): TGCAGCGTTGTTGAACACCTCTACACTGAAGCTTTCTTT.

This clonotype has just a few counts. The CDR3 nucleotides are TGTGCCAGCAGCCAACCGGGACAGACCTATGGCTACACCTTC. This gives the protein CASSQPGQTYGYTF. The J gene is TRBJ1-2, the V gene TRBV3-1, with 7 bases fitting TRBD1. V trimming: 2 bases; J trimming: 4 bases; junction bases outside the gene matches: 4. The CDR3 consists of 14 residues. The germline CDR1 and CDR2 sequences are LGHDT and YNNKEL (reference sequence).

The V and J genes are TRBV7-3 and TRBJ1-1; no clear D gene. Germline CDR1 and CDR2: SGHTA and FQGTGA. V shed 5 bases and J shed 1 base, with 8 bases lying between them. The CDR3 contains 13 residues. CDR3 DNA sequence: TGTGCCAGCAGCCTATGGTGGAACACTGAAGCTTTCTTT. Translated, it gives CASSLWWNTEAFF.

The chain links TRBV9 to TRBJ2-1, with D uncertain. This CDR3 region has 11 residues. Trimming shortened V by 0 bases and J by 8 bases, and 3 bases separated the two germline ends. Germline CDR1 reads SGDLS; CDR2 reads YYNGEE. Written as DNA, the CDR3 is TGTGCCAGCAGCGTAGGTGATGAGCAGTTCTTC. Residues: CASSVGDEQFF.

This clonotype has only a few counts. The chain joins TRBV10-3 to TRBJ2-2; D is unresolved. Germline V gene sequence: CDR1 ENHRY, CDR2 SYGVKD. CDR3 length equals 11 residues. Trimming stripped 3 bases from V and 8 bases from J, with 4 bases between. CDR3 residues: CAISEGGELFF. The CDR3 nucleotides read TGTGCCATCAGTGAAGGTGGGGAGCTGTTTTTT.

This clonotype has a count of ten or more. This rearrangement joins TRBV20-1 to TRBJ1-1, with TRBD1 matching over 10 bases. The CDR3 has 17 residues. Germline trimming cut 1 base from V and 1 base from J; bases unmatched to any gene: 9. Germline lookup yields CDR1 DFQATT and CDR2 SNEGSKA (reference sequence). CDR3 loop: CSARVVDRGRANTEAFF. For the CDR3, the DNA is TGCAGTGCTAGAGTAGTGGACAGGGGGAGGGCGAACACTGAAGCTTTCTTT.

This clonotype was recorded at least ten times. V and J are TRBV15 and TRBJ2-5; no reliable D call. This CDR3 spans 12 amino acids. The V gene's germline CDR1 is LNHNV and CDR2 YYDKDF (reference sequence). V lost 0 bases, J lost 4 bases, and 3 bases lay in between. The CDR3 DNA reads as TGTGCCACCAGCAGAGATGTAGAGACCCAGTACTTC. Its protein product is CATSRDVETQYF.

This clonotype was counted a few times. This chain uses TRBV25-1 with TRBJ1-2; 7 bases line up with TRBD1. Germline V gene sequence: CDR1 MGHDK, CDR2 SYGVNS. CDR3 length equals 16 residues. V shed 11 bases and J 8 bases; nucleotides not matched to a gene: 23. CDR3 sequence: CACQRPGTDGSQGYTF. In nucleotides, the CDR3 is TGTGCCTGCCAAAGGCCAGGGACAGACGGGTCCCAGGGCTACACCTTC.

This chain connects TRBV7-9 to TRBJ1-2; D not resolved. The CDR3 loop spans 12 amino acids. CDR1 is SEHNR and CDR2 is FQNEAQ in the germline V gene (reference sequence). V dropped 2 bases and J dropped 8 bases, with 9 bases sitting between them. CDR3 sequence: CASSLTQAGYTF. CDR3 coding DNA: TGTGCCAGCAGCTTAACCCAGGCGGGCTACACCTTC.

This clonotype has just a few counts. V and J are TRBV27 and TRBJ1-5; D is uncertain. Germline lookup yields CDR1 MNHEY and CDR2 SMNVEV (reference sequence). This CDR3 comprises 13 residues. V lost 1 base to trimming and J lost 6 bases, with 7 bases between them. Here the CDR3 reads CASSLLRGQPQHF. The CDR3 DNA follows: TGTGCCAGCAGTTTATTGCGAGGTCAGCCCCAGCATTTT.

This rearrangement joins TRBV29-1 to TRBJ2-2; 8 bases agree with TRBD2. This CDR3 spans 13 amino acids. Germline CDR1 SQVTM, CDR2 ANQGSEA. After removal of 7 bases from V and 3 bases from J, the junction contained 4 bases not matched to a gene. The chain's CDR3 is CSAGLVDTGELFF. The DNA for the CDR3 is TGCAGCGCGGGACTAGTTGACACCGGGGAGCTGTTTTTT.

The V call is TRBV12-3 or TRBV12-4, the J call TRBJ2-1, with D possibly matching TRBD2 (6 bases). The CDR3 covers 15 residues. The V and J ends lost 7 bases and 4 bases respectively, with 17 bases between them. The CDR3 coding sequence is TGTGCCAGCAACCCTTGGCGGGGTTCGTACAATGAGCAGTTCTTC. Its protein product is CASNPWRGSYNEQFF.